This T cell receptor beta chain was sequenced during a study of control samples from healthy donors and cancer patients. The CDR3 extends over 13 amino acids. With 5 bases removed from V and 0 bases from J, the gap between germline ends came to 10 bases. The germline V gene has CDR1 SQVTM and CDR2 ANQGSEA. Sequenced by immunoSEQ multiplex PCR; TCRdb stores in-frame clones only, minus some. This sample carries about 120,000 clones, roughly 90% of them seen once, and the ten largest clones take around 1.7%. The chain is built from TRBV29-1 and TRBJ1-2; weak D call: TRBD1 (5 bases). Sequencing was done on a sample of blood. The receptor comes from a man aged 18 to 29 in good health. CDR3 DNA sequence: TGCAGCGTTTTTGACAGCTCTAACTATGGCTACACCTTC. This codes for CSVFDSSNYGYTF.